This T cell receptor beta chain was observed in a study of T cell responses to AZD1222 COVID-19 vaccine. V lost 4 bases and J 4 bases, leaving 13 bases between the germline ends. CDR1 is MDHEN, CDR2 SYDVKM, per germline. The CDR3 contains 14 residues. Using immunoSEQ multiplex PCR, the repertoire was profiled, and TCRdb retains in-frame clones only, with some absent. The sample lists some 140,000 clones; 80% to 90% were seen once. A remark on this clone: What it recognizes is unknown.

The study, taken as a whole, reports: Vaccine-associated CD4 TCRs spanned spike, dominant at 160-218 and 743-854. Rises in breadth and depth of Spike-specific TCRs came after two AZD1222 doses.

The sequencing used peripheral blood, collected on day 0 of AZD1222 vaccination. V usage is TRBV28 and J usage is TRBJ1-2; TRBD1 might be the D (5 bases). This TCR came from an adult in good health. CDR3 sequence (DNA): TGTGCCAGCAGTTCATCAGGGATCCGCTATGGCTACACCTTC. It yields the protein CASSSSGIRYGYTF.